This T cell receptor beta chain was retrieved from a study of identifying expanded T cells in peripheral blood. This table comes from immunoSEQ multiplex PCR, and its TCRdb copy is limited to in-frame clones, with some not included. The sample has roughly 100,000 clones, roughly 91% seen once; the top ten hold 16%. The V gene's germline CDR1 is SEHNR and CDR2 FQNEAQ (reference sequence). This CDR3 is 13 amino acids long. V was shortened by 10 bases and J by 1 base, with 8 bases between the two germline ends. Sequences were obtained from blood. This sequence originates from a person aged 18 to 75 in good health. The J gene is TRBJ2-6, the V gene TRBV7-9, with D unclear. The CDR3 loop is CATPLSGANVLTF. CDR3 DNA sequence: TGTGCCACGCCCTTATCTGGGGCCAACGTCCTGACTTTC.